This TCR beta chain was identified in a study of CD8 T cells in ankylosing spondylitis. Findings and caveats of the study: A motif of fewer than ten highly homologous TCR beta variants was seen as apparently characteristic of ankylosing spondylitis blood.

A few counts support this clonotype. Its antigen is as yet unknown. Making use of molecular barcodes, quantitative 5'-RACE generated TCR beta libraries. Using its own MiXCR run on the 5' RACE reads, TCRdb lists one record per CDR3 protein. In the table there are more than 650,000 distinct CDR3 sequences, approximately 12% of which are singletons. This TCR was recovered from a male donor with ankylosing spondylitis. Source material: blood, either unsorted or a sorted T cell fraction (not recorded which).

The CDR3 DNA sequence: TGCAGTCCCGGGACTACCTATAACAATGAGCAGTTCTTC. Its translation is CSPGTTYNNEQFF. The chain carries TRBV20-1 and TRBJ2-1; 7 bases agree with TRBD2. After removal of 8 bases from V and 5 bases from J, the junction contained 9 bases not matched to a gene. This CDR3 region has 13 residues. Per the germline V gene, CDR1 is DFQATT and CDR2 is SNEGSKA (reference sequence).